The following is a T cell receptor (beta chain) sequence with its context. This entry comes from a study of graft-versus-host responses after intestinal transplantation. Study summary: Recipients had multivisceral, liver-intestinal, or isolated intestinal transplants.

Libraries were prepared by immunoSEQ multiplex PCR; TCRdb keeps only in-frame clonotypes and omits some of them. The repertoire holds about 7,200 clones, with approximately 25% as singletons. Germline values: CDR1 MNHEY, CDR2 SVGAGI. The V and J ends lost 6 bases and 7 bases, in that order; junction bases with no gene match: 7. The CDR3 spans 14 residues. The sample consisted of alloreactive CD4+ T cells from a mixed lymphocyte reaction culture, taken before transplantation. Subset indicated: CFSE-low proliferating T cells sorted from roughly six-day pre-transplant mixed lymphocyte reaction (GvH or HvG direction). The gene calls are TRBV6-5 and TRBJ2-7; TRBD2 matches at 12 bases. This TCR derives from a human patient who was an organ donor for intestinal transplantation. CDR3 protein: CASSRTSGAGEQYF. Written as DNA, the CDR3 is TGTGCCAGCAGCAGGACTAGCGGGGCGGGAGAGCAGTACTTC.